The T cell receptor (beta chain) under discussion was sequenced for a study of T-cell memory formation after mild COVID-19. TCRdb itself ran the 5' RACE reads through MiXCR, one entry per CDR3 protein. The table lists about 610,000 distinct CDR3 sequences, around 16% of them singletons. Study observations and caveats: Clones from the second wave (peaking day 37) had unconfirmed SARS-CoV-2 specificity. Chiefly within CM and EM were the contracting CD4+ clones; CD8+ ones were within EMRA.

There are many counts of this clonotype. Its specificity is unknown. The CDR3 totals 16 residues. J was trimmed by 4 bases and V by 4 bases; bases with no gene match: 3. The germline gives CDR1 MNHEY, CDR2 SMNVEV (reference sequence). Sequences were obtained from PBMCs or a T cell subset sorted from them (not recorded which). This receptor was identified in an adult woman who had mild COVID-19 (a few samples of this study predate the infection). Cell type and time point are not known. The chain links TRBV27 to TRBJ2-1, with 14 bases that match TRBD2. The CDR3 sequence is CASSSGTSGGYNEQFF. The CDR3 bases are TGTGCCAGCAGTTCTGGGACTAGCGGGGGTTACAATGAGCAGTTCTTC.